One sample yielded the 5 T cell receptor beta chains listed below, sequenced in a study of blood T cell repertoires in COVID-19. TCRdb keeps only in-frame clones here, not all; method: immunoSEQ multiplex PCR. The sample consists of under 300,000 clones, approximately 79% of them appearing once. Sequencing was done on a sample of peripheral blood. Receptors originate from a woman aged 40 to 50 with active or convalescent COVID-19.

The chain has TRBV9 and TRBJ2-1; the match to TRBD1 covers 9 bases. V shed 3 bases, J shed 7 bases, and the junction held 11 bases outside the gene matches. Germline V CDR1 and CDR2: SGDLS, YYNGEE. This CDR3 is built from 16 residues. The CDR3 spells CASSGPTGGHPNEQFF. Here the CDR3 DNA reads TGTGCCAGCAGCGGCCCTACAGGGGGCCATCCGAATGAGCAGTTCTTC.

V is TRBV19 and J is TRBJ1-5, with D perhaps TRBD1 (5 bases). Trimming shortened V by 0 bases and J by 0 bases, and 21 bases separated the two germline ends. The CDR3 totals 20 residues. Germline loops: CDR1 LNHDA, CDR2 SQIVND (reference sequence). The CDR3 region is CASSIDLYRGQTLSNQPQHF. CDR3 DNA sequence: TGTGCCAGTAGTATAGATCTGTATAGGGGCCAGACCCTTAGCAATCAGCCCCAGCATTTT.

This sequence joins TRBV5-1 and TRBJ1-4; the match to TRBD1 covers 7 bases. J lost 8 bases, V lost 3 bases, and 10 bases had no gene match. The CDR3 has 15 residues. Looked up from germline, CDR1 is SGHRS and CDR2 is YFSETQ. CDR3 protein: CASSSGQDGAEKLFF. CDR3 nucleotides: TGCGCCAGCAGCTCAGGACAGGACGGCGCGGAAAAACTGTTTTTT.

CDR3 in DNA: TGTGCCAGTAGCGGGGGGGCCGTTGAGCAGTTCTTC. As protein: CASSGGAVEQFF. The V gene is TRBV2, the J gene TRBJ2-1, with 11 positions matching TRBD2. After removal of 9 bases from V and 9 bases from J, the junction contained 4 bases not matched to a gene. The germline V gene has CDR1 SNHLY and CDR2 FYNNEI. CDR3 length: 12 amino acids.

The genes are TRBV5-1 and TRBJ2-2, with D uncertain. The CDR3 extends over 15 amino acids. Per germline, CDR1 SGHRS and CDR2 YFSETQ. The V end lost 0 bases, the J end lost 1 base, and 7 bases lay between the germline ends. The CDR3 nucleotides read TGCGCCAGCAGCTTGGGAGGCCAGAACACCGGGGAGCTGTTTTTT. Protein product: CASSLGGQNTGELFF.